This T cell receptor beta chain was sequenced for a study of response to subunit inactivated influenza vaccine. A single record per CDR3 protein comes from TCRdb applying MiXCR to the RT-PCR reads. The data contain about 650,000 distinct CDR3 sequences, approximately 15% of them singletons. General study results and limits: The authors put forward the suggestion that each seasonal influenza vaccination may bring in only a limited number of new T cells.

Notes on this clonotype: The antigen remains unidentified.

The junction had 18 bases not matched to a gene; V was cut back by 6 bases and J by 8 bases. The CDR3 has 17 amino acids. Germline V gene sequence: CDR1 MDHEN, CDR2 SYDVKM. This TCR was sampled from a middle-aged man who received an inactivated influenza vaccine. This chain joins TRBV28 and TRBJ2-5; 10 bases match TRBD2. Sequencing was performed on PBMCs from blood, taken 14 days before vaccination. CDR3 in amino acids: CASRALGTSAPVETQYF. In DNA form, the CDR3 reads TGTGCCAGCAGGGCCCTTGGGACTAGCGCCCCCGTAGAAACCCAGTACTTC.